This T cell receptor (beta chain) was identified in a study of cytotoxic CD8 clonotypes in ibrutinib-treated CLL. Study overall: Across the patients, approximately ten were relapsed/refractory, 15 treatment-naive and 17 to 18 IGHV unmutated.

Roughly 2 micrograms of genomic DNA, which was extracted from cryopreserved PBMCs, served as the material used for the TCR beta libraries. On this clone itself: Its antigen is undetermined.

Study outcomes and limitations: Clonality measured at baseline exceeded age-matched healthy donors, tracking circulating CD8+ T-cell counts. Stable or contracted on treatment, public clonotypes were also uncommon.

Repertoires were generated with immunoSEQ multiplex PCR, while TCRdb's copy carries only in-frame clones and drops some. The sample has over 70,000 clones, 86% seen once. The V gene end was trimmed by 5 bases and the J gene end by 3 bases; junction bases not matched to a gene: 6. This CDR3 is 16 amino acids long. Germline V gives CDR1 SGHNT, CDR2 YENEEA. The input for sequencing was PBMCs, taken before ibrutinib treatment. The TCR originated in a human donor with chronic lymphocytic leukemia. The chain is built from TRBV11-3 and TRBJ2-7; TRBD2 matches at 14 bases. In DNA, the CDR3 is TGTGCCAGCAGCCCCGGACTAGCGGGAGGTGGCTACGAGCAGTACTTC. Translated, it gives CASSPGLAGGGYEQYF.